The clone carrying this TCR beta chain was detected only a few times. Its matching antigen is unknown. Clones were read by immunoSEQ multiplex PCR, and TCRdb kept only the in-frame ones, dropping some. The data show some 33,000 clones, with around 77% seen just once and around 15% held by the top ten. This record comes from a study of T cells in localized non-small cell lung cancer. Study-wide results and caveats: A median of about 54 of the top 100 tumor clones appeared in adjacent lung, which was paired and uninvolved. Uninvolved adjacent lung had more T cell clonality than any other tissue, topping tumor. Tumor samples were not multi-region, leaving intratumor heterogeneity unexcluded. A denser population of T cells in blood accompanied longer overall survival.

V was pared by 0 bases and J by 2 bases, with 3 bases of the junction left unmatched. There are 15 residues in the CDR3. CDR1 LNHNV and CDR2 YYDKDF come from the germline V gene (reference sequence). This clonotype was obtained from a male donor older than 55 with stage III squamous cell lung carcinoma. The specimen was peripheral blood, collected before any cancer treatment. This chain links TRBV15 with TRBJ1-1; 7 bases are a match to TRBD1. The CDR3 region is CATSRDRGVNTEAFF. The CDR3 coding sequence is TGTGCCACCAGCAGAGACAGGGGGGTTAACACTGAAGCTTTCTTT.